A selection of T cell receptor beta chains follows, all from one sample in a study of CD8 T cells in Susac syndrome. TCRdb reanalysed the immunoSEQ multiplex PCR reads using MiXCR and keeps one entry per CDR3 protein. Here the sample spans about 190,000 distinct CDR3 sequences, 95% being singletons. The specimen sequenced was CD4+ T cells from PBMCs. These receptors all stem from a human donor in good health. CDR3s include the opening cysteine and the closing phenylalanine or tryptophan. D genes are given only for firm matches. Clone size is given for some rows only: seen once, a few or many times, or a class if the clone is expanded.

>-|TRBJ2-5|-|TRBV12-5
TGTGCTAGTGGTTTGTCTGGAGGCTCGGAGACCCAGTACTTC
CASGLSGGSETQYF
>-|TRBJ2-1|-|TRBV20-1
TGCAGTGCTCAGAGGAAGGCGGGGGCCAGTGAGCAGTTCTTC
CSAQRKAGASEQFF
>-|TRBJ1-6|-|TRBV29-1
TGCAGCGTTCGGGTGGGAGGTAATTCACCCCTCCACTTT
CSVRVGGNSPLHF
>-|TRBJ2-1|-|TRBV29-1
TGCAGCGTTGTGTCCTCCCAAGGTGAGCAGTTCTTC
CSVVSSQGEQFF
>-|TRBJ2-5|-|TRBV20-1
TGCAGTGCCCCGCGGACAGAACAAGAGACCCAGTACTTC
CSAPRTEQETQYF
>-|TRBJ1-2|-|TRBV7-2
TGTGCCAGCAGCATATCCGGACAGAACTATGGCTACACCTTC
CASSISGQNYGYTF
>-|TRBJ2-5|-|TRBV3-1
TGTGCCAGCAGCCAAGTCTCCGCGACTCAAGAGACCCAGTACTTC
CASSQVSATQETQYF
>once|TRBJ2-5|-|TRBV30
TGTGCCTGGAGCTCTCGGGGAGTACAAGAGACCCAGTACTTC
CAWSSRGVQETQYF
>-|TRBJ1-2|TRBD1|TRBV9
TGTGCCAGCAGCGTAGGAAACGGACAGGGGGATGGCTACACCTTC
CASSVGNGQGDGYTF
>-|TRBJ1-1|-|TRBV29-1
TGCAGCGTTCAAAAAAACCCCCAGGGAGGGAACACTGAAGCTTTCTTT
CSVQKNPQGGNTEAFF
>-|TRBJ2-1|-|TRBV19
TGTGCCAGTAAAGACTTCAGCTCCTACAATGAGCAGTTCTTC
CASKDFSSYNEQFF
>-|TRBJ2-7|TRBD2|TRBV19
TGTGCCAGTAGTATAAGGAGCGGGGGGCCCTACGAGCAGTACTTC
CASSIRSGGPYEQYF
>-|TRBJ2-2|TRBD2|TRBV25-1
TGTGCCAGCAGTGATGGGACTACATACACCGGGGAGCTGTTTTTT
CASSDGTTYTGELFF
>-|TRBJ2-7|-|TRBV4-3
TGCGCCAGCAGCCGCCCCCACAGATACTACGAGCAGTACTTC
CASSRPHRYYEQYF
>-|TRBJ1-2|-|TRBV4-3
TGCGCCAGCAGCCAACGGACCGCCCGCACCTTC
CASSQRTARTF
>-|TRBJ1-4|TRBD1|TRBV15
TGTGCCACCAGCAGGGACCGTAGGACAGGGAAACTGTTTTTT
CATSRDRRTGKLFF
>once|TRBJ1-6|TRBD1|TRBV29-1
TGCAGCGTTGAGGAGACAGGGGGAGGTCCCCTCCACTTT
CSVEETGGGPLHF
>-|TRBJ1-2|-|TRBV20-1
TGCAGTGCTAGAGATCTCTTCGCTAACTATGGCTACACCTTC
CSARDLFANYGYTF
>once|TRBJ2-5|TRBD2|TRBV5-1
TGCGCCAGCAGCCCGTTTTTAGCGGGGGACTACCAAGAGACCCAGTACTTC
CASSPFLAGDYQETQYF
>once|TRBJ2-1|TRBD1|TRBV6-1
TGTGCCAGCAGTGAAGTCTGGACAGGGCCCCATGAGCAGTTCTTC
CASSEVWTGPHEQFF
>-|TRBJ1-6|-|TRBV6-5
TGTGCCAGCCGTGATGGACATTCACCCCTCCACTTT
CASRDGHSPLHF
>-|TRBJ1-5|-|TRBV30
TGTGCCTGGGAGGGGGGGAGCAATCAGCCCCAGCATTTT
CAWEGGSNQPQHF
>-|TRBJ2-7|TRBD2|TRBV7-2
TGTGCCAGCAGCTTAGTTGGGACTAGAAGTGTCTTC
CASSLVGTRSVF
>-|TRBJ2-2|-|TRBV27
TGTGCCAGCGGTCCCGGGGTTTTAAGGGTCGGGGAGCTGTTTTTT
CASGPGVLRVGELFF
>-|TRBJ2-5|-|TRBV3-1
TGTGCCAGCAGCCCACTACCCCCGGGACGCCAGACGGAGACCCAGTACTTC
CASSPLPPGRQTETQYF
>-|TRBJ1-2|TRBD1|TRBV12-3/TRBV12-4
TGTGCCAGCAGTATGGGGACAGGGTATAAGTTGGAGGGCTACACCTTC
CASSMGTGYKLEGYTF
>-|TRBJ2-3|TRBD1|TRBV11-2
TGTGCCAGCAGCTCCCAGGGGGTAGCGCAGTATTTT
CASSSQGVAQYF
>once|TRBJ1-2|-|TRBV9
TGTGCCAGCAGCGTAGATTTCGTTTCATGGGGCTACACCTTC
CASSVDFVSWGYTF
>few|TRBJ1-1|-|TRBV20-1
TGCAGTGCTAGGGGGGGAGGGAACACTGAAGCTTTCTTT
CSARGGGNTEAFF
>-|TRBJ2-1|-|TRBV19
TGTGCCAGTAATCAGGGAATGAACAATGAGCAGTTCTTC
CASNQGMNNEQFF
>once|TRBJ1-5|TRBD1|TRBV3-1
TGTGCCAGCAGCCAATCCCCAACAGGGGTTGGGAATCAGCCCCAGCATTTT
CASSQSPTGVGNQPQHF
>-|TRBJ1-1|-|TRBV29-1
TGCAGCGTTGAACGGCCCCCGGGGAACACTGAAGCTTTCTTT
CSVERPPGNTEAFF
>-|TRBJ2-1|-|TRBV25-1
TGTGCCAGTACCACGGCTGGCTCCTACAATGAGCAGTTCTTC
CASTTAGSYNEQFF
>few|TRBJ1-1|-|TRBV29-1
TGCAGCGTTTGGGACGGAAACACTGAAGCTTTCTTT
CSVWDGNTEAFF
>-|TRBJ1-6|-|TRBV20-1
TGCAGTGCCGCGGGGCAGCTTAATTCACCCCTCCACTTT
CSAAGQLNSPLHF
>-|TRBJ2-5|TRBD2|TRBV5-4
TGTGCCAGCAGCTTGGGGGGGACTACTGAGACCCAGTACTTC
CASSLGGTTETQYF
>-|TRBJ1-2|-|TRBV29-1
TGCAGCGTTGAAGCCAAGTCAAGCAACTATGGCTACACCTTC
CSVEAKSSNYGYTF
>-|TRBJ2-3|-|TRBV5-1
TGCGCCAGCAGCTTGTACGGCGGGAGCACAGATACGCAGTATTTT
CASSLYGGSTDTQYF
>-|TRBJ2-1|TRBD1|TRBV15
TGTGCCACCAGCAAGGACAGGGACCACAATGAGCAGTTCTTC
CATSKDRDHNEQFF